This TCR beta chain was sequenced during a study of shared clonotypes between healthy human individuals. The J segment lost 3 bases and the V segment lost 5 bases, leaving 4 bases of the junction unmatched. Germline CDR1 is SGHTA and CDR2 is FQGTGA. The CDR3 extends over 15 amino acids. For each subset, genomic DNA was distributed in equal portions over several immunoSEQ plates. Repertoires were generated with immunoSEQ multiplex PCR, while TCRdb's copy carries only in-frame clones and drops some. The sample contains hundreds of thousands of clones, roughly three quarters of which appear only once. This TCR was recovered from a woman aged 40 to 49 in good health. Some clones in this sample may be carry-over from other donors' samples. The J gene is TRBJ2-2, the V gene TRBV7-3; 9 bases line up with TRBD2. The source material was PBMCs. Here the CDR3 DNA reads TGTGCCAGCAGCCCGTCTAGCGGGGACACCGGGGAGCTGTTTTTT. Its translation is CASSPSSGDTGELFF.